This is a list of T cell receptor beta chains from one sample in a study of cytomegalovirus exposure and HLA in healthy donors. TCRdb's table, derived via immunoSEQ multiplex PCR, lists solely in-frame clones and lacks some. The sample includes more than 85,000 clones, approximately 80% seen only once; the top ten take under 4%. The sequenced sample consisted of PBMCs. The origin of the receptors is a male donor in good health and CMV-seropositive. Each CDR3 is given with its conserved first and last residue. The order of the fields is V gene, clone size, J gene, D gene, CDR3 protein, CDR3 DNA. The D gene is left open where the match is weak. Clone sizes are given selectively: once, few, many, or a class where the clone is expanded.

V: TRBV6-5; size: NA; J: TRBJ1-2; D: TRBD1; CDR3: CASSYSWQGAFYGYTF; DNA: TGTGCCAGCAGTTACTCTTGGCAGGGGGCATTCTATGGCTACACCTTC
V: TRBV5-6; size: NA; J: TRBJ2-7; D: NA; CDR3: CASSGGDRSSYEQYF; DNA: TGTGCCAGCAGCGGGGGGGACAGGTCCTCCTACGAGCAGTACTTC
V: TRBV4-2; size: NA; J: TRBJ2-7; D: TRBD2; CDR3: CASSDAGGSSYEQYF; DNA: TGTGCCAGCAGCGACGCAGGCGGGAGCTCCTACGAGCAGTACTTC
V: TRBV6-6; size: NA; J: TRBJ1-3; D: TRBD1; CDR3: CASSNRGIGNTIYF; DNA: TGTGCCAGCAGTAACAGGGGGATTGGAAACACCATATATTTT
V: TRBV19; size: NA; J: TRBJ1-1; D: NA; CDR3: CASKRGKNTEAFF; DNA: TGTGCCAGTAAACGAGGGAAGAACACTGAAGCTTTCTTT
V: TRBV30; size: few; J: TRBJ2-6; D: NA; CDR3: CAWSRGSGANVLTF; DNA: TGTGCCTGGAGTAGAGGGTCTGGGGCCAACGTCCTGACTTTC
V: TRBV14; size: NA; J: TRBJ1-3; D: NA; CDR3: CASSQTAYSGNTIYF; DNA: TGTGCCAGCAGCCAGACAGCGTACTCTGGAAACACCATATATTTT
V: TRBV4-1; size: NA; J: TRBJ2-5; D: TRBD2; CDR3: CASSQGLAGGIAKTQYF; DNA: TGCGCCAGCAGCCAAGGGCTAGCGGGGGGGATCGCGAAGACCCAGTACTTC
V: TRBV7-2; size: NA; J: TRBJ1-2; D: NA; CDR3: CASSPGGKGYTF; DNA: TGTGCCAGCAGCCCGGGGGGGAAAGGCTACACCTTC
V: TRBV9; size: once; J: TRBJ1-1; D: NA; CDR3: CASSVGRNTEAFF; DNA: TGTGCCAGCAGCGTAGGTAGGAACACTGAAGCTTTCTTT
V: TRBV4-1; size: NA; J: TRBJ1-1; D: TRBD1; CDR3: CASSPGTGIQAFF; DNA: TGCGCCAGCAGCCCCGGGACAGGGATACAAGCTTTCTTT
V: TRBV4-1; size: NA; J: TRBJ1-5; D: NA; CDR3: CASSQVPDMNQPQHF; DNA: TGCGCCAGCAGCCAAGTCCCAGACATGAATCAGCCCCAGCATTTT
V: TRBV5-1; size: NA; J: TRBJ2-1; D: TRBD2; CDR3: CASNLAPQRGYNEQFF; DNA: TGCGCCAGCAATCTAGCCCCCCAGCGGGGTTACAATGAGCAGTTCTTC
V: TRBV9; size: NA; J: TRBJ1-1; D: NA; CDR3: CASSPGPNTEAFF; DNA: TGTGCCAGCAGCCCAGGCCCTAATACTGAAGCTTTCTTT
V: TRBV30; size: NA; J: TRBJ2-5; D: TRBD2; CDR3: CAWNLAGGQTQYF; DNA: TGTGCCTGGAATCTAGCGGGGGGACAGACCCAGTACTTC
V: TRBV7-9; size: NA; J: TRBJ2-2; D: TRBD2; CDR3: CASSYSPQGGANTGELFF; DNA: TGTGCCAGCAGCTACTCACCTCAGGGAGGGGCGAACACCGGGGAGCTGTTTTTT
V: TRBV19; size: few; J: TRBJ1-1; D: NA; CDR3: CASSIDLSGDAFF; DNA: TGTGCCAGTAGTATAGATCTATCGGGGGATGCTTTCTTT
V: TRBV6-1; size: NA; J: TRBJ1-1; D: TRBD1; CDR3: CASSGGTGKTEAFF; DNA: TGTGCCAGCAGTGGAGGGACAGGGAAGACTGAAGCTTTCTTT
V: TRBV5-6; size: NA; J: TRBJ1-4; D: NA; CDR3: CASSFAGFNEKLFF; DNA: TGTGCCAGCAGCTTTGCAGGGTTCAATGAAAAACTGTTTTTT
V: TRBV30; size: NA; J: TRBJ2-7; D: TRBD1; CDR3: CAWNTGGWQYF; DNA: TGTGCCTGGAATACAGGGGGGTGGCAGTACTTC
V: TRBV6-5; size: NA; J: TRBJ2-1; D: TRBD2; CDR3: CASSHTSGGGGEQFF; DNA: TGTGCCAGCAGTCACACTAGCGGGGGTGGGGGTGAGCAGTTCTTC
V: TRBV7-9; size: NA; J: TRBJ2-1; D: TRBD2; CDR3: CASSSGLAGVRFNNEQFF; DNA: TGTGCCAGCAGCTCCGGACTAGCGGGGGTGAGATTCAACAATGAGCAGTTCTTC
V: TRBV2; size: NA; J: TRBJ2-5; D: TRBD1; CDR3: CASRGRTGGFGETQYF; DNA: TGTGCCAGCAGGGGTAGGACAGGGGGCTTCGGAGAGACCCAGTACTTC
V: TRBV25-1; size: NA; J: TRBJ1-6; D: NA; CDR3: CASSGTGSNSPLHF; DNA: TGTGCCAGCAGTGGCACAGGGTCCAATTCACCCCTCCACTTT
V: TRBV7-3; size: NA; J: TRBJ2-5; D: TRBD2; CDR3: CASSGTSEETQYF; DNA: TGTGCCAGCAGCGGCACTAGCGAAGAGACCCAGTACTTC
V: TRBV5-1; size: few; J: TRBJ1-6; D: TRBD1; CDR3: CASSLGAGGGNSPLHF; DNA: TGCGCCAGCAGCTTGGGGGCAGGGGGAGGTAATTCACCCCTCCACTTT
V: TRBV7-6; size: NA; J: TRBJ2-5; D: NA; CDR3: CASSVSYQETQYF; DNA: TGTGCCAGCAGCGTATCCTACCAAGAGACCCAGTACTTC
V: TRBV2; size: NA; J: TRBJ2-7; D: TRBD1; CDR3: CASRKDRHSYEQYF; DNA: TGTGCCAGCAGGAAGGACAGGCACTCCTACGAGCAGTACTTC